This T cell receptor beta chain was obtained from a study of cytomegalovirus exposure and HLA in healthy donors. Study at large: An early data release held around 80 million unique TCRs from HLA-typed donors. Study-wide results and caveats: Relative to the approximately 680-donor mean, N-insertions were reportedly fewer in an Asian-associated ancestry cluster in a later analysis. Previous analysis showed most TCR beta V segments were productive about 90% or about 30% of the time.

About this clone itself: Its antigen is unknown.

Healthy donors of bone marrow made up the group. The germline V gene encodes CDR1 SGHTA and CDR2 FQGNSA. V lost 5 bases and J lost 6; bases outside the gene matches: 6. The length of the CDR3 is 16 residues. 13 Jbeta primers and 60 Vbeta primers were used for the PCR. Some clones are missing from TCRdb's copy, which holds only in-frame ones; the method was immunoSEQ multiplex PCR. The sample records about 140,000 clones, about three quarters being singletons. The TCR comes from a woman aged 40 to 50 in good health and CMV-seronegative. The sequenced sample consisted of PBMCs. The chain recombines TRBV7-2 with TRBJ2-1, with TRBD2 matching 14 bases. CDR3 nucleotides: TGTGCCAGCAGCATTGGACTAGCGGGGGGAACCAATGAGCAGTTCTTC. Translated, it gives CASSIGLAGGTNEQFF.